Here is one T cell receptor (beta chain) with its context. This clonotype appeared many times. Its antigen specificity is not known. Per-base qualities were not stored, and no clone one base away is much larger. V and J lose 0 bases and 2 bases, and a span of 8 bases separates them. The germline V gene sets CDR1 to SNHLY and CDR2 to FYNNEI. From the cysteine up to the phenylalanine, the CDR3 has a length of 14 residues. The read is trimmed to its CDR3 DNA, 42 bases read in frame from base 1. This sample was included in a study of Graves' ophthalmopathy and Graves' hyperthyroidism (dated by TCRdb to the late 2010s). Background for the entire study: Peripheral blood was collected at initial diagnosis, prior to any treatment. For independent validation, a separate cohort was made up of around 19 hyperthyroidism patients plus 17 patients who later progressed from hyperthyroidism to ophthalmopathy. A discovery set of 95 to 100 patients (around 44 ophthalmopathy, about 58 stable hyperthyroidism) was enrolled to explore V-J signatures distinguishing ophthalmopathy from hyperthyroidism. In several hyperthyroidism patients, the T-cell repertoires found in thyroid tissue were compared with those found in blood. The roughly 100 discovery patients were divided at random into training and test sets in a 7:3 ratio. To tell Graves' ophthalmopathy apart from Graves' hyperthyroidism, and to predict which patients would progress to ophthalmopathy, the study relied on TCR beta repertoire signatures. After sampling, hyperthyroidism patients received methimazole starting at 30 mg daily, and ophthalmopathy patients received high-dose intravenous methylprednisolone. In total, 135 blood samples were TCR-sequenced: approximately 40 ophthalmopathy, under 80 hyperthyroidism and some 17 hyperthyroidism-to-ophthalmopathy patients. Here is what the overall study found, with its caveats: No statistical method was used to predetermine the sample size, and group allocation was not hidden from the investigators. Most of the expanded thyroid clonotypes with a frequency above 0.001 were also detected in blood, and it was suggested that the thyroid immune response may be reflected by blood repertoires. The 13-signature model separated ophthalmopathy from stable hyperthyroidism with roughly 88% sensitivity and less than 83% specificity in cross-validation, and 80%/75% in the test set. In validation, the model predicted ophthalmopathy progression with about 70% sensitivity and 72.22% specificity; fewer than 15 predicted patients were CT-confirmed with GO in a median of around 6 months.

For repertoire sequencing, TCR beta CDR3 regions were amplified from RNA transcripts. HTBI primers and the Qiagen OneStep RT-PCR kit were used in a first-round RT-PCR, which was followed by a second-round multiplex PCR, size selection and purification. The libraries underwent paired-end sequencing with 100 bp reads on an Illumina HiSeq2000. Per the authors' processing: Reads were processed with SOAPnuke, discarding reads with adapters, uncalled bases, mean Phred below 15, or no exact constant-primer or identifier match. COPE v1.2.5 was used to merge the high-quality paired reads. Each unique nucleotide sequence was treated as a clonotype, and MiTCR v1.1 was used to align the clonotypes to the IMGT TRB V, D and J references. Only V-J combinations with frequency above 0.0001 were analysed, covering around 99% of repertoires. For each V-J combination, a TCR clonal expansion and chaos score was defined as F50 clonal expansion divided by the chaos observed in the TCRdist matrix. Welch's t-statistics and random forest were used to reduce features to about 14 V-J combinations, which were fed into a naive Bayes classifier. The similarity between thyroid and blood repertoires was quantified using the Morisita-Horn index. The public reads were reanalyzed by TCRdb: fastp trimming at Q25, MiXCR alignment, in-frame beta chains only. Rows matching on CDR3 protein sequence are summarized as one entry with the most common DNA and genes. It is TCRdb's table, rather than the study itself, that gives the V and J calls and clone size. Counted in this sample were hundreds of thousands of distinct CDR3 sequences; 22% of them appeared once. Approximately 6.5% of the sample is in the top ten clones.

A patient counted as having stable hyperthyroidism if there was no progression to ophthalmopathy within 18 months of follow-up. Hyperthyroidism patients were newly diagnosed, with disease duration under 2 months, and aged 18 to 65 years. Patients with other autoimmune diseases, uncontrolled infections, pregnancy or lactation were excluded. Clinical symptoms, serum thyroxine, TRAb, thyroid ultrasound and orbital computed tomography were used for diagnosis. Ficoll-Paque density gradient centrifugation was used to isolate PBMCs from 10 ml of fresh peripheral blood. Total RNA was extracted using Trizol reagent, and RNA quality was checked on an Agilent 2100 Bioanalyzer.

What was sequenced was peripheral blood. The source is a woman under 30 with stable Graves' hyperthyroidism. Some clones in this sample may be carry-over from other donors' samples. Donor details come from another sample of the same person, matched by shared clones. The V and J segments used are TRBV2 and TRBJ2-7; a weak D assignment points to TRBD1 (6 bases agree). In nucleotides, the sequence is TGTGCCAGCAGTGAAGCGACAGGCCCCTACGAGCAGTACTTC. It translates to CASSEATGPYEQYF.